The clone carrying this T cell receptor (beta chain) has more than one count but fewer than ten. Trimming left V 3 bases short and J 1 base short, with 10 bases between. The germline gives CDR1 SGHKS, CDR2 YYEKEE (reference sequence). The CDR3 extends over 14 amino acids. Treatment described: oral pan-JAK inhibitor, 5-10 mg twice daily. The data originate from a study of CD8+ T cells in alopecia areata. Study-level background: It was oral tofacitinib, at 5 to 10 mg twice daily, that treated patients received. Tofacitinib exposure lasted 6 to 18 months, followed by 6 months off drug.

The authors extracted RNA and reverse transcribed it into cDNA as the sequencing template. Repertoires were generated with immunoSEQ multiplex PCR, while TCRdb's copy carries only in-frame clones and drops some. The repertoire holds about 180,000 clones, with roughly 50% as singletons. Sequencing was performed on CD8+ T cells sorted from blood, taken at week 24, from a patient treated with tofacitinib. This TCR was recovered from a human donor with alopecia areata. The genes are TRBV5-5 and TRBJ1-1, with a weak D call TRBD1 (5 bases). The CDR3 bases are TGTGCCAGCAGCTACAGGAGAGCGAACACTGAAGCTTTCTTT. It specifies CASSYRRANTEAFF.